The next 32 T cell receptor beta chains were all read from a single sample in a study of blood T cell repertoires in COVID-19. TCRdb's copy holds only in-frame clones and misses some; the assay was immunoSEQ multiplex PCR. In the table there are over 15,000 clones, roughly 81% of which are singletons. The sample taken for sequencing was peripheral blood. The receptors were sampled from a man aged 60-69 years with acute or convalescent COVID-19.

CDR3 in DNA: TGTGCCAGCAGCCGTCGGACTAGCGGGGGGTCCCTCAGTGAGACCCAGTACTTC. Its translation: CASSRRTSGGSLSETQYF. The chain carries TRBV7-9 and TRBJ2-5; 14 bases are shared with TRBD2. The ends lost 5 bases at V and 5 bases at J; junction bases unmatched: 13. Germline V gene sequence: CDR1 SEHNR, CDR2 FQNEAQ (reference sequence). The CDR3 spans 18 residues. The full variable domain, its missing parts supplied by reference TRBV7-9 and TRBJ2-5, is DTGVSQNPRHKITKRGQNVTFRCDPISEHNRLYWYRQTLGQGPEFLTYFQNEAQLEKSRLLSDRFSAERPKGSFSTLEIQRTEQGDSAMYLCASSRRTSGGSLSETQYFGPGTRLLVL.

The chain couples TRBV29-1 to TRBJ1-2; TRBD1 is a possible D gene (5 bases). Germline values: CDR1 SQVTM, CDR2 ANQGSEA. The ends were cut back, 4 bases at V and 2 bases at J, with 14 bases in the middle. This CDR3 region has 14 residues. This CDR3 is CSVGGKGSNYGYTF. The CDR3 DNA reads TGCAGCGTTGGTGGAAAGGGGTCAAACTATGGCTACACCTTC.

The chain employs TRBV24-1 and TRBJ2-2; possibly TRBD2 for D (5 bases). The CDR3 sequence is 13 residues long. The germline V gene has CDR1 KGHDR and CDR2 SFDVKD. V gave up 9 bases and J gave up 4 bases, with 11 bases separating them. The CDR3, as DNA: TGTGCCACCTCCCTGGAGGTCACCGGGGAGCTGTTTTTT. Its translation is CATSLEVTGELFF.

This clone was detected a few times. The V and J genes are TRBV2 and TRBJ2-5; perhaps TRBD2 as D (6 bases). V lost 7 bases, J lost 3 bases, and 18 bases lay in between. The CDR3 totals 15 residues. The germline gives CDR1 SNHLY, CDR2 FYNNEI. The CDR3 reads CASKDRDSGKETQYF. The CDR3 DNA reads TGTGCCAGCAAAGACCGGGACTCAGGAAAAGAGACCCAGTACTTC.

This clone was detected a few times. The CDR3 loop is CASSQGGQKAFF. The CDR3 DNA reads TGTGCCAGCAGCCAAGGGGGACAAAAAGCTTTCTTT. The rearrangement links TRBV6-5 to TRBJ1-1, with D possibly being TRBD1 (6 bases). V lost 6 bases to trimming and J lost 9 bases, with 14 bases between them. CDR3 length equals 12 residues. The germline V gene has CDR1 MNHEY and CDR2 SVGAGI.

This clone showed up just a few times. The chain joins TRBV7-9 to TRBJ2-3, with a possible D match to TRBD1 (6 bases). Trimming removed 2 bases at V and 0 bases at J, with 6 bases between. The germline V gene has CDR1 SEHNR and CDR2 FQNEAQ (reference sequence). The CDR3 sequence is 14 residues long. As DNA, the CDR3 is TGTGCCAGCAGCTTACAGGGGAGCACAGATACGCAGTATTTT. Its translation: CASSLQGSTDTQYF.

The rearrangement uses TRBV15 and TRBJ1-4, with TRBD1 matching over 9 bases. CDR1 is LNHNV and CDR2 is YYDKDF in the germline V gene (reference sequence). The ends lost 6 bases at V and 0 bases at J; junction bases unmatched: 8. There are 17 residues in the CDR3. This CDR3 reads CATRERTGVATNEKLFF. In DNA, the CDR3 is TGTGCCACCAGGGAGAGGACAGGGGTCGCAACTAATGAAAAACTGTTTTTT.

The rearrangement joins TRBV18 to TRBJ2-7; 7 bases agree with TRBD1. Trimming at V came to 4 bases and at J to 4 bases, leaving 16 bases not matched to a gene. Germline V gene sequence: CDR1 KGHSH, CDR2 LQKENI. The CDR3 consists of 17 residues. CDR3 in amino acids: CASSLMTPGQIKYEQYF. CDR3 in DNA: TGTGCCAGCTCACTTATGACCCCGGGACAGATAAAGTACGAGCAGTACTTC.

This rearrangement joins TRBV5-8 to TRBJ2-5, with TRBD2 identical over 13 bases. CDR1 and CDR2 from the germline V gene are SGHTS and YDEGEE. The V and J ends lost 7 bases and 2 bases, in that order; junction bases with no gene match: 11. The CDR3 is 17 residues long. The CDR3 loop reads CASALQGLAGLQETQYF. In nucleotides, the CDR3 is TGTGCCAGCGCCCTGCAGGGACTAGCGGGGCTACAAGAGACCCAGTACTTC.

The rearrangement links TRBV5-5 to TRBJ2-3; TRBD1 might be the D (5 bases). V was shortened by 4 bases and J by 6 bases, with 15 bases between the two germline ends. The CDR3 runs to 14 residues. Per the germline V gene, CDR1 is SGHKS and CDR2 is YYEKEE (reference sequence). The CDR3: CASSRVIGADTQYF. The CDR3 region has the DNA TGTGCCAGCAGCCGGGTCATAGGGGCGGATACGCAGTATTTT.

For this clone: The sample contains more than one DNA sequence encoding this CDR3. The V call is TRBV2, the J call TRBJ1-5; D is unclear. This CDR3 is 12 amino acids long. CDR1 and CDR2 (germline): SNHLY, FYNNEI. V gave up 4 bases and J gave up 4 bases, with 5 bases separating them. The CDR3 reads CASSGRNQPQHF. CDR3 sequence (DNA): TGTGCCAGCAGTGGCAGAAATCAGCCCCAGCATTTT.

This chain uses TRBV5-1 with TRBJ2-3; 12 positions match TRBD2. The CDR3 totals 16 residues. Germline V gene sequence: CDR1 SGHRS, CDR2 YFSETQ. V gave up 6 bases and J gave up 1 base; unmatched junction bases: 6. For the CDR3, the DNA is TGCGCCAGCAATCTAGCGGGGGGGCCGGGCACAGATACGCAGTATTTT. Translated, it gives CASNLAGGPGTDTQYF.

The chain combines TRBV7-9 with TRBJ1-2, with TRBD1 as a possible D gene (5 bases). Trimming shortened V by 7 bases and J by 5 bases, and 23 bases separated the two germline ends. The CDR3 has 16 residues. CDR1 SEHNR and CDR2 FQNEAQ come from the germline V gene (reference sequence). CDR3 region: CASTPGGGREHYGYTF. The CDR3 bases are TGTGCCAGCACCCCGGGAGGAGGCAGGGAACATTATGGCTACACCTTC.

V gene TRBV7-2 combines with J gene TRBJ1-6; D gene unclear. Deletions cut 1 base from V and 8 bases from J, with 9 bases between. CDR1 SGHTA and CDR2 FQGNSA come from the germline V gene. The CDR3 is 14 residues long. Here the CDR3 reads CASSLGGLYSPLHF. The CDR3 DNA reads TGTGCCAGCAGCTTAGGAGGTCTTTATTCACCCCTCCACTTT. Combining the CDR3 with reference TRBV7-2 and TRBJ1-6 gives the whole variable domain GAGVSQSPSNKVTEKGKDVELRCDPISGHTALYWYRQSLGQGLEFLIYFQGNSAPDKSGLPSDRFSAERTGGSVSTLTIQRTQQEDSAVYLCASSLGGLYSPLHFGNGTRLTVT.

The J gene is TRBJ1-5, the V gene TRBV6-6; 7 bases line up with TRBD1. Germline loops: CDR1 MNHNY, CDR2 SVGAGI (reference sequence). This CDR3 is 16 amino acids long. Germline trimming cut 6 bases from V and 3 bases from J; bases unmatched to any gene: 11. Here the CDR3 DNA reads TGTGCCAGCAGGTCCGGGACAGCAATTCTCAATCAGCCCCAGCATTTT. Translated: CASRSGTAILNQPQHF.

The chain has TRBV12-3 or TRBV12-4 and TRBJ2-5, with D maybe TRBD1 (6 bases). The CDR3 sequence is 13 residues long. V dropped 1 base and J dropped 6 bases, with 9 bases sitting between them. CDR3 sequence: CASSLEQGKTQYF. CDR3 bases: TGTGCCAGCAGTTTAGAACAGGGAAAGACCCAGTACTTC.

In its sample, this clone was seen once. The CDR3 region is CASSLAVRGTQYF. The CDR3 nucleotides are TGTGCCAGCAGCTTGGCCGTGCGGGGTACGCAGTATTTT. This rearrangement joins TRBV5-5 to TRBJ2-3; TRBD2 is a possible D gene (6 bases). Germline assignment: CDR1 SGHKS and CDR2 YYEKEE (reference sequence). The CDR3 loop spans 13 amino acids. Deletions cut 0 bases from V and 8 bases from J, with 10 bases between. The whole variable domain, remainder taken from reference TRBV5-5 and TRBJ2-3, is DAGVTQSPTHLIKTRGQQVTLRCSPISGHKSVSWYQQVLGQGPQFIFQYYEKEERGRGNFPDRFSARQFPNYSSELNVNALLLGDSALYLCASSLAVRGTQYFGPGTRLTVL.

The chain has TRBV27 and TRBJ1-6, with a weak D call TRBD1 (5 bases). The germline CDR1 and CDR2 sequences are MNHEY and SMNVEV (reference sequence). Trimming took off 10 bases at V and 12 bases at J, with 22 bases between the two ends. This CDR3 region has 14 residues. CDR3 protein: CATREGWGVRPLHF. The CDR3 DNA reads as TGTGCCACCAGGGAGGGTTGGGGAGTGAGACCCCTCCACTTT.

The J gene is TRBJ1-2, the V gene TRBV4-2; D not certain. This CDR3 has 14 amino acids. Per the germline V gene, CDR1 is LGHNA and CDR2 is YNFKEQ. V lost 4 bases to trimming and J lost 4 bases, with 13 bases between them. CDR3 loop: CASSLIGGSYGYTF. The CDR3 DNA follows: TGTGCCAGCAGCCTTATCGGAGGGAGCTATGGCTACACCTTC.

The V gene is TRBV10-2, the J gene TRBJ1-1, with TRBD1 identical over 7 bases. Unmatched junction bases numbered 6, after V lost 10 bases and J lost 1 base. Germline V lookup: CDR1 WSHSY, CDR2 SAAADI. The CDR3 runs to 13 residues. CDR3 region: CATKQGQNTEAFF. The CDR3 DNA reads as TGCGCCACCAAACAGGGGCAGAACACTGAAGCTTTCTTT.

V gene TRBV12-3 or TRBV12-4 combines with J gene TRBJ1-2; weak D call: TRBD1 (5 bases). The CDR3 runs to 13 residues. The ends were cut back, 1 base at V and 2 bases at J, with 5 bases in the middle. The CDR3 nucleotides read TGTGCCAGCAGTTTAGGACAGAACTATGGCTACACCTTC. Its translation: CASSLGQNYGYTF.

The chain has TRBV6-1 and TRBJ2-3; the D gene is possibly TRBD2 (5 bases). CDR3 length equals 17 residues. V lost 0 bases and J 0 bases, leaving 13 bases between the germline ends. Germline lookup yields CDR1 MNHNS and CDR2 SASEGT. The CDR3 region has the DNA TGTGCCAGCAGTGAAGCCTGGCGGGTCCCTAGCACAGATACGCAGTATTTT. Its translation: CASSEAWRVPSTDTQYF.

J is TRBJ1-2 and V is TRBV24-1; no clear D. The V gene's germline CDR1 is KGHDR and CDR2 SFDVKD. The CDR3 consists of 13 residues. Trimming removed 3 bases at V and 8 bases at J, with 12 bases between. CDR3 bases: TGTGCCACCAGTGATGAGAACAGCCGAGGCTACACCTTC. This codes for CATSDENSRGYTF.

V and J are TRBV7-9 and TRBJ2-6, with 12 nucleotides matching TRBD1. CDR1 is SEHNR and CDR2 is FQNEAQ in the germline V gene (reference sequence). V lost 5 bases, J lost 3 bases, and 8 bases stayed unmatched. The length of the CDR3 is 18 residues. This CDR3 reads CASSLKGQGADGANVLTF. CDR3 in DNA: TGTGCCAGCAGCCTGAAGGGACAGGGGGCCGATGGGGCCAACGTCCTGACTTTC.

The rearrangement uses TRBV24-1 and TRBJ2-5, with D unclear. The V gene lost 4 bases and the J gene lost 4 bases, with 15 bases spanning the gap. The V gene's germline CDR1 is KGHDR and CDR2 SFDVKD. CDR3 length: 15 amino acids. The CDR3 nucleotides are TGTGCCACCAGTGAAACGTCAGGTGATGGAGAGACCCAGTACTTC. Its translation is CATSETSGDGETQYF.

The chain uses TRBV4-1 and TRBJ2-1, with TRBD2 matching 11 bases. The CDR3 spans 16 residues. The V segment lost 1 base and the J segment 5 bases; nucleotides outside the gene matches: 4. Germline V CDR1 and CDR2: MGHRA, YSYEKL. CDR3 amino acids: CASSQVQLAGDNEQFF. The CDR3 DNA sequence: TGCGCCAGCAGCCAAGTTCAACTAGCGGGAGACAATGAGCAGTTCTTC.

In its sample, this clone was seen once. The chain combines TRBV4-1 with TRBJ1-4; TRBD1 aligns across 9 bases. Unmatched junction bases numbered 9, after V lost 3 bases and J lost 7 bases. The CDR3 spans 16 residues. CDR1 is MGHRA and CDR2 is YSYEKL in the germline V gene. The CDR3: CASSHPHRDRVEKLFF. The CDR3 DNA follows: TGCGCCAGCAGCCACCCACACCGGGACAGGGTTGAAAAACTGTTTTTT.

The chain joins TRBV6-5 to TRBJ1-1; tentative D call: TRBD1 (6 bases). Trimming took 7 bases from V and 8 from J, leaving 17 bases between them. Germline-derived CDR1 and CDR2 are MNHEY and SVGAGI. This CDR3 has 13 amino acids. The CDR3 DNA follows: TGTGCCAGCACTGGGGGGGGCGGACTGGAAGCTTTCTTT. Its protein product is CASTGGGGLEAFF.

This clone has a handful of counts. As DNA, the CDR3 is TGTGCCAGCAGCCACGGGACAGTGAACACTGAAGCTTTCTTT. Translating gives CASSHGTVNTEAFF. The chain uses TRBV6-5 and TRBJ1-1, with 7 bases lining up with TRBD1. This CDR3 comprises 14 residues. V trimming: 6 bases; J trimming: 0 bases; junction bases outside the gene matches: 4. The germline V gene encodes CDR1 MNHEY and CDR2 SVGAGI.

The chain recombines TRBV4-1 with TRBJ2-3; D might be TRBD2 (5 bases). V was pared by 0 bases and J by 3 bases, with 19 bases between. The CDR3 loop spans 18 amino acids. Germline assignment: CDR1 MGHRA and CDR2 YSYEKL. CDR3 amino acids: CASSQDRGRRSKTDTQYF. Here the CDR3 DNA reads TGCGCCAGCAGCCAAGATCGAGGGCGACGATCTAAAACAGATACGCAGTATTTT.

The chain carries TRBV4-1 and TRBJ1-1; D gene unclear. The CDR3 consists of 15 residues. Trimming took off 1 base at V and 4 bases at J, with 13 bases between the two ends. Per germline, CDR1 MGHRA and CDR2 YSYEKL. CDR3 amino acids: CASSQGRGEGTEAFF. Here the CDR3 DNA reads TGCGCCAGCAGCCAAGGAAGAGGAGAGGGCACTGAAGCTTTCTTT.

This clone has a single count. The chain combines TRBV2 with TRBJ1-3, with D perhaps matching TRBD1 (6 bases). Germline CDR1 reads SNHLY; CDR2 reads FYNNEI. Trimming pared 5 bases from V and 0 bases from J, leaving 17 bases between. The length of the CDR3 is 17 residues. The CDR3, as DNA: TGTGCCAGCAGTAAGGGCCGTTTAGGGGGCTCTGGAAACACCATATATTTT. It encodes CASSKGRLGGSGNTIYF.